This T cell receptor (beta chain) was identified during a study of CD8 T cells in ankylosing spondylitis. Study-level findings and limits: Within peripheral blood, clones linked to disease were CD8+ and relatively rare. The study looked at matched synovial fluid samples from ankylosing spondylitis patients. Disease-linked clones were reported to be significantly enriched there.

One entry per CDR3 protein results from TCRdb running MiXCR on the 5' RACE reads. Among about 250,000 distinct CDR3 sequences listed, roughly a quarter were seen once. Many counts were recorded for this clonotype. Its specificity is not known. CDR1 is MGHDK, CDR2 SYGVNS, per germline. Trimming cost V 4 bases and J 3 bases, with 10 bases left between them. The CDR3 is made up of 13 amino acids. The chain has TRBV25-1 and TRBJ2-7; the D call may be TRBD1 or TRBD2 (5 bases each). The receptor comes from a male donor with ankylosing spondylitis or in good health (not recorded which). The material sequenced was blood, either unsorted or a sorted T cell fraction (not recorded which). The CDR3 protein is CASSGAGSYEQYF. CDR3 sequence (DNA): TGTGCCAGCAGTGGCGCAGGGAGCTACGAGCAGTACTTC.